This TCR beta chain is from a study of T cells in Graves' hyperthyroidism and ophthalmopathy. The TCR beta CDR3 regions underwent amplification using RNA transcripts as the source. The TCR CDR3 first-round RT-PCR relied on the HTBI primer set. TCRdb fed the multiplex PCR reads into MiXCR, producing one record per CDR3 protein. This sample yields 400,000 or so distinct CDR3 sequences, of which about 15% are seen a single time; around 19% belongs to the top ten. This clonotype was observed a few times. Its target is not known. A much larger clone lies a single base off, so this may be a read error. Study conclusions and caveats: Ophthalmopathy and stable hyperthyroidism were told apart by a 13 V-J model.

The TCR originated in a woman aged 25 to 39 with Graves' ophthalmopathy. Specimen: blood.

The CDR3 coding sequence is TGTGCCAGCAGTTTAATCGGGTGGGGGCCTGCTCAGCCCCAGCATTTT. Translating gives CASSLIGWGPAQPQHF. This chain connects TRBV28 to TRBJ1-5, with D perhaps matching TRBD1 (6 bases). CDR3 length: 16 residues. V was cut by 2 bases and J by 6 bases, with 17 bases left in between. Germline V gene sequence: CDR1 MDHEN, CDR2 SYDVKM.